This entry lists 17 T cell receptor beta chains sequenced from one sample in a study of cytomegalovirus exposure and HLA in healthy donors listed by TCRdb under 2017. Library construction relied on the immunoSEQ multiplex PCR assay. For the multiplex PCR, a mixture combining 60 forward primers for TCR Vbeta segments and 13 reverse primers for TCR Jbeta segments was used. Sourced from immuneACCESS, this table was stored by TCRdb with only in-frame sequences that have V and J called. A share of the clones is absent; for the studies checked, an unresolved V gene accounts for under half, and the remainder has no known explanation. The sample table records about 98,000 clones; around 81% of these occur just once. Approximately 3.7% of the sample rests with the top ten. What was sequenced was PBMCs. These receptor sequences come from a female donor in good health and CMV-seropositive.

On this clone: The same CDR3 can be traced to other DNA sequences in this sample. The gene calls are TRBV9 and TRBJ2-1, with TRBD2 matching over 8 bases. CDR3 length equals 15 residues. Per the germline V gene, CDR1 is SGDLS and CDR2 is YYNGEE. The V and J ends lost 0 bases and 4 bases, in that order; junction bases with no gene match: 3. The CDR3 nucleotides are TGTGCCAGCAGCGTAGGTAGCGGGGCTTACAATGAGCAGTTCTTC. This sequence encodes CASSVGSGAYNEQFF.

The chain uses TRBV5-1 and TRBJ1-4; 12 bases agree with TRBD1. Germline CDR1 reads SGHRS; CDR2 reads YFSETQ. The V segment lost 5 bases and the J segment 8 bases; nucleotides outside the gene matches: 10. This CDR3 contains 16 residues. The CDR3, as DNA: TGCGCCAGCAGATCCGGGACAGGGGGCGTAGACGAAAAACTGTTTTTT. It yields the protein CASRSGTGGVDEKLFF.

CDR3 bases: TGCGCCAGCAGCTTCGGGGGTCTAGGCCAGCCCCAGCATTTT. This codes for CASSFGGLGQPQHF. The rearrangement joins TRBV5-1 to TRBJ1-5; D might be TRBD1 (5 bases). V was clipped by 2 bases and J by 7 bases, with 13 bases between them. Germline V gene sequence: CDR1 SGHRS, CDR2 YFSETQ. CDR3 size: 14 residues.

The chain combines TRBV2 with TRBJ1-3; D remains ambiguous. The germline V gene has CDR1 SNHLY and CDR2 FYNNEI. Trimming cost V 5 bases and J 0 bases, with 5 bases left between them. The length of the CDR3 is 13 residues. The CDR3: CASSPYSGNTIYF. DNA of the CDR3: TGTGCCAGCAGTCCTTACTCTGGAAACACCATATATTTT.

The rearrangement links TRBV9 to TRBJ2-6, with 8 bases that match TRBD1. The CDR3 is made up of 17 amino acids. Germline V CDR1 and CDR2: SGDLS, YYNGEE. After removal of 0 bases from V and 0 bases from J, the junction contained 2 bases not matched to a gene. CDR3 DNA sequence: TGTGCCAGCAGCGTAGTCGGGACAGGCTCTGGGGCCAACGTCCTGACTTTC. Translating it yields CASSVVGTGSGANVLTF.

CDR3 in amino acids: CALHPVYSNQPQHF. Written as DNA, the CDR3 is TGTGCTCTTCACCCGGTCTATAGCAATCAGCCCCAGCATTTT. This sequence joins TRBV6-1 and TRBJ1-5; D gene unclear. The CDR3 length is 14 residues. CDR1 and CDR2 from the germline V gene are MNHNS and SASEGT.

This sequence joins TRBV2 and TRBJ2-1; TRBD2 aligns across 12 bases. V was clipped by 6 bases and J by 3 bases; unmatched bases: 3. CDR3 length: 15 residues. Germline V gene sequence: CDR1 SNHLY, CDR2 FYNNEI. The CDR3 reads CASRTGLAGYNEQFF. The CDR3 region has the DNA TGTGCCAGCAGGACGGGACTAGCGGGCTACAATGAGCAGTTCTTC.

The rearrangement links TRBV5-1 to TRBJ2-7; possibly TRBD2 for D (5 bases). The V gene lost 4 bases and the J gene lost 2 bases, with 13 bases spanning the gap. Germline loops: CDR1 SGHRS, CDR2 YFSETQ. The CDR3 extends over 14 amino acids. The CDR3 sequence: CASSSGLAAYEQYF. CDR3 in DNA: TGCGCCAGCAGCAGTGGGCTAGCCGCCTACGAGCAGTACTTC.

This sequence joins TRBV19 and TRBJ1-5, with TRBD1 matching 8 bases. V shed 6 bases, J shed 5 bases, and the junction held 9 bases outside the gene matches. Germline CDR1 and CDR2: LNHDA and SQIVND (reference sequence). CDR3 length equals 15 residues. The DNA for the CDR3 is TGTGCCAGTAGCAACAGGGGGAGGGGGGATCAGCCCCAGCATTTT. Translating it yields CASSNRGRGDQPQHF.

The J gene is TRBJ1-1, the V gene TRBV19; no reliable D call. Trimming removed 6 bases from V and 1 base from J, with 18 bases in between. This CDR3 is 16 amino acids long. Looked up from germline, CDR1 is LNHDA and CDR2 is SQIVND (reference sequence). CDR3 sequence reads: CASSQLSGFPNTEAFF. In DNA, the CDR3 is TGTGCCAGTAGCCAACTTTCCGGGTTTCCGAACACTGAAGCTTTCTTT.

V usage is TRBV7-8 and J usage is TRBJ2-1; D perhaps matches TRBD1 (5 bases). The CDR3 has 15 residues. Trimming pared 5 bases from V and 1 base from J, leaving 12 bases between. CDR1 and CDR2 from the germline V gene are SGHVS and FQNEAQ. CDR3 sequence reads: CASSLVGRSYNEQFF. In DNA form, the CDR3 reads TGTGCCAGCAGCCTGGTGGGGCGGTCCTACAATGAGCAGTTCTTC.

The V and J genes are TRBV5-4 and TRBJ2-1, with 7 nucleotides matching TRBD1. The CDR3 extends over 14 amino acids. Germline lookup yields CDR1 SGHNT and CDR2 YYREEE (reference sequence). CDR3 loop: CASGTDDSYNEQFF. The CDR3 DNA follows: TGTGCGTCTGGGACAGACGACTCCTACAATGAGCAGTTCTTC.

The CDR3: CASSVSYYGYTF. The CDR3 nucleotides are TGTGCCAGCAGTGTCAGTTACTATGGCTACACCTTC. The gene calls are TRBV25-1 and TRBJ1-2; D remains ambiguous. This CDR3 is built from 12 residues. Germline V gene lookup returns CDR1 MGHDK and CDR2 SYGVNS. Trimming cost V 4 bases and J 3 bases, with 6 bases left between them.

This chain links TRBV11-3 with TRBJ1-4; D gene uncertain. Germline V lookup: CDR1 SGHNT, CDR2 YENEEA. This CDR3 contains 14 residues. Trimming removed 3 bases at V and 7 bases at J, with 12 bases between. The CDR3 sequence: CASSLTQPVEKLFF. Here the CDR3 DNA reads TGTGCCAGCAGCTTGACACAGCCAGTTGAAAAACTGTTTTTT.

The chain joins TRBV19 to TRBJ1-2; perhaps TRBD1 as D (6 bases). This CDR3 comprises 15 residues. V gave up 3 bases and J gave up 3 bases, with 14 bases separating them. Germline CDR1 is LNHDA and CDR2 is SQIVND (reference sequence). CDR3 in DNA: TGTGCCAGTAGTATCTGGCGGGGGCGTGACTATGGCTACACCTTC. It translates to CASSIWRGRDYGYTF.

The rearrangement joins TRBV28 to TRBJ1-1; D is possibly TRBD1 (5 bases). The CDR3 extends over 17 amino acids. CDR1 MDHEN and CDR2 SYDVKM come from the germline V gene. V shed 6 bases and J shed 4 bases, with 24 bases lying between them. The CDR3 DNA sequence: TGTGCCAGCAGGCCTCAAATTGGCCTCGGGGGTACCACTGAAGCTTTCTTT. Translated: CASRPQIGLGGTTEAFF.

V gene TRBV2 combines with J gene TRBJ2-2, with a possible D match to TRBD1 (6 bases). Trimming removed 4 bases at V and 4 bases at J, with 13 bases between. This CDR3 is 15 amino acids long. Germline CDR1 reads SNHLY; CDR2 reads FYNNEI. The CDR3 sequence is CASSGNRAGTGELFF. CDR3 nucleotides: TGTGCCAGCAGTGGTAACAGGGCTGGCACCGGGGAGCTGTTTTTT.